This T cell receptor beta chain was sequenced in a study of blood T cells in healthy people across ages. It was with a sample-barcoded 5' primer and a J-beta primer mix that a second PCR of roughly 7 to 12 cycles was run. TCRdb re-analysed the 5' RACE reads in MiXCR, keeping a single row per CDR3 protein. The data show approximately 490,000 distinct CDR3 sequences, less than 25% seen once. With regard to this clonotype: As yet, its antigen is unknown.

Study results and caveats: Age showed a roughly linear inverse relationship with TCR beta diversity per million T cells. With naive T cell percentage, TCR beta diversity showed a strong correlation.

In addition, the sample was reused for a study of T cells of mothers and their children.

The sequence came from a boy between 10 and 17 years old in good health. Sequenced input: blood.

CDR3 sequence reads: CASSLRSQETQYF. The CDR3 coding sequence is TGTGCCAGCAGCTTAAGATCCCAAGAGACCCAGTACTTC. The chain employs TRBV7-2 and TRBJ2-5; D uncertain. The ends were cut back, 2 bases at V and 1 base at J, with 5 bases in the middle. The CDR3 contains 13 residues. Germline V CDR1 and CDR2: SGHTA, FQGNSA.